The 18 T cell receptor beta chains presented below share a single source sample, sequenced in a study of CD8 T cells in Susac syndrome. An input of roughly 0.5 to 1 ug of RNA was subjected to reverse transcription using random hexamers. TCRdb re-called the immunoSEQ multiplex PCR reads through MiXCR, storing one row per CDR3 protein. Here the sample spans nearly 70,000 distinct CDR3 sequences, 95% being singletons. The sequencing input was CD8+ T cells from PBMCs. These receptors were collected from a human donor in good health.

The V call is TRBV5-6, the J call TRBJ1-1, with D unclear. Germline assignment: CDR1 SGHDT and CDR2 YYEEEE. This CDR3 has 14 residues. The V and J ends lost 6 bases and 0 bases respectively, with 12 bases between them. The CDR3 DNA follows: TGTGCCAGCAACCCCATGGGCCTGAACACTGAAGCTTTCTTT. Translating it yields CASNPMGLNTEAFF. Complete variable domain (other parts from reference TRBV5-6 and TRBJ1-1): DAGVTQSPTHLIKTRGQQVTLRCSPKSGHDTVSWYQQALGQGPQFIFQYYEEEERQRGNFPDRFSGHQFPNYSSELNVNALLLGDSALYLCASNPMGLNTEAFFGQGTRLTVV.

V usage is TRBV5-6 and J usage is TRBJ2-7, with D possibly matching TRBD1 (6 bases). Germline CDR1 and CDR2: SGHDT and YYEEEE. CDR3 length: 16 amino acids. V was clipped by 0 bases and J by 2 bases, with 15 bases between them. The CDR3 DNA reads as TGTGCCAGCAGCTTGGGACCAGGGGCCGAAGCCTACGAGCAGTACGTC. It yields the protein CASSLGPGAEAYEQYV.

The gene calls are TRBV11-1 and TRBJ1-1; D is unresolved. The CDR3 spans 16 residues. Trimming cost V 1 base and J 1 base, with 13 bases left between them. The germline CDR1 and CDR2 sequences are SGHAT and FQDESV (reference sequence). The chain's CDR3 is CASSLVQQQGNTEAFF. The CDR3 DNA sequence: TGTGCCAGCAGCTTAGTACAGCAACAAGGGAACACTGAAGCTTTCTTT.

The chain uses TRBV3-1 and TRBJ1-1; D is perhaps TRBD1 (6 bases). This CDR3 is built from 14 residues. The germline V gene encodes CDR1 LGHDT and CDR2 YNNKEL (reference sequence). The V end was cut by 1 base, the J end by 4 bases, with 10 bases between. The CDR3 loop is CASSQGGGSTEAFF. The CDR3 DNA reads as TGTGCCAGCAGCCAAGGAGGGGGTTCCACTGAAGCTTTCTTT.

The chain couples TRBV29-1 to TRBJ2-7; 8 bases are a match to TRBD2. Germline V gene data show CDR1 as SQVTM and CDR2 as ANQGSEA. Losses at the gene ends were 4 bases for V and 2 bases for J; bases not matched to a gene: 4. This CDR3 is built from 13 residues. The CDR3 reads CSVGAGGAYEQYF. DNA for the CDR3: TGCAGCGTTGGGGCCGGGGGGGCCTACGAGCAGTACTTC.

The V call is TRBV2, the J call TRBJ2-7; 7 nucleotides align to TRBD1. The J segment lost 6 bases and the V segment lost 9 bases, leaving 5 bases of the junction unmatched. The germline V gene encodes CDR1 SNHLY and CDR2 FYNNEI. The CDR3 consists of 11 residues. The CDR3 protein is CAREGATEQYF. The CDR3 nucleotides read TGTGCCAGAGAGGGGGCGACCGAGCAGTACTTC.

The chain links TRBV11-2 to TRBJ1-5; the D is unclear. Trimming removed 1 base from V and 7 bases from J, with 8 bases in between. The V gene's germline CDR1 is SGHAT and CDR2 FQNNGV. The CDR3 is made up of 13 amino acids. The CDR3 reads CASSLGSGQPQHF. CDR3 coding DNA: TGTGCCAGCAGCTTAGGAAGTGGGCAGCCCCAGCATTTT.

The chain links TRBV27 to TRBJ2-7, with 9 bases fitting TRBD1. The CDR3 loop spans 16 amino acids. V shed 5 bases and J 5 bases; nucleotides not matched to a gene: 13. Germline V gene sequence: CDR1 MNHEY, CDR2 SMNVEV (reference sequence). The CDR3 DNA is TGTGCCAGCAGTCCCTCAGCCGGGGACAGGGTGGACGAGCAGTACGTC. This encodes CASSPSAGDRVDEQYV.

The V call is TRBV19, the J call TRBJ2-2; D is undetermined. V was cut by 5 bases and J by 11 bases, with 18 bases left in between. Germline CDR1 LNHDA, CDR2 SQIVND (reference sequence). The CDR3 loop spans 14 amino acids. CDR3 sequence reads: CASSPTALTFELFF. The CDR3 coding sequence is TGTGCCAGTAGTCCAACTGCTCTTACCTTCGAGCTGTTTTTT.

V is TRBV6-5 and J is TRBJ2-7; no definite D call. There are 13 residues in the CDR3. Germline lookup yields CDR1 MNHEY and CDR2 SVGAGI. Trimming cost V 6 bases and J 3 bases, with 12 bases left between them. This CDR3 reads CASSLGPVYEQYV. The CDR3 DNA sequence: TGTGCCAGCAGCCTCGGACCGGTCTACGAGCAGTACGTC.

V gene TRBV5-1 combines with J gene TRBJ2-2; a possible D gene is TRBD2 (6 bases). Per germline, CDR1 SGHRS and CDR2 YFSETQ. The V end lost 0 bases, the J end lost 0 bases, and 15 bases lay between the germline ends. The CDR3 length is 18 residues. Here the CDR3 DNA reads TGCGCCAGCAGCTTGGCCGGGCTCGGGGGAGCGAACACCGGGGAGCTGTTTTTT. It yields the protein CASSLAGLGGANTGELFF.

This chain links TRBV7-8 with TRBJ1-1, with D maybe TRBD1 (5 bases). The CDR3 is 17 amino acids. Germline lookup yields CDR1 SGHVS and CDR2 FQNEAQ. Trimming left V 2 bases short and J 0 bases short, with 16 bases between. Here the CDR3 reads CASSLFKFQGVNTEAFF. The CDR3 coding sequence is TGTGCCAGCAGCTTATTTAAGTTTCAGGGCGTGAACACTGAAGCTTTCTTT.

CDR3 nucleotides: TGCGCCAGCAGCTTGGTGGGGATCACTGAAGCTTTCTTT. Residues: CASSLVGITEAFF. V gene TRBV5-1 combines with J gene TRBJ1-1, with unresolved D. Deletions cut 0 bases from V and 4 bases from J, with 7 bases between. The CDR3 consists of 13 residues. Germline V gives CDR1 SGHRS, CDR2 YFSETQ.

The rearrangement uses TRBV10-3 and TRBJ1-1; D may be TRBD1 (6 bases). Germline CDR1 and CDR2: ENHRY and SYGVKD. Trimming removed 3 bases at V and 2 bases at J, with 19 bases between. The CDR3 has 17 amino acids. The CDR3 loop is CAISDPSRGVSNTEAFF. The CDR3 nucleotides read TGTGCCATCAGTGATCCCTCCAGGGGTGTATCAAACACTGAAGCTTTCTTT.

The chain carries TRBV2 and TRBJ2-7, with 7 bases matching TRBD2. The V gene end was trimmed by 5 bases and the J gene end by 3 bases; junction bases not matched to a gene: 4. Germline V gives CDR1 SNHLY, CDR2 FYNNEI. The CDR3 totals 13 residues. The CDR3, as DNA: TGTGCCAGCAGTCCCGGGAGGATCTACGAGCAGTACTTC. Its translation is CASSPGRIYEQYF.

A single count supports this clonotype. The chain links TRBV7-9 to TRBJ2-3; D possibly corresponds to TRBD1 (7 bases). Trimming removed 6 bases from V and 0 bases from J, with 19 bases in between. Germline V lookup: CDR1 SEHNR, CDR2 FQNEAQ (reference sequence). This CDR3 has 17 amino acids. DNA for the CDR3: TGTGCCAGCAGTTCAAACCAGGGGGGACAGAGCACAGATACGCAGTATTTT. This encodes CASSSNQGGQSTDTQYF.

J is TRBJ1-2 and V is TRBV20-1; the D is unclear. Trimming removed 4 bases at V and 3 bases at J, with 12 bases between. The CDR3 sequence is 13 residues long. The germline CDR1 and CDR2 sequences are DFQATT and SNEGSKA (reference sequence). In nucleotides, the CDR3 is TGCAGTGCTACTAGGGCCCGTGACTATGGCTACACCTTC. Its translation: CSATRARDYGYTF.

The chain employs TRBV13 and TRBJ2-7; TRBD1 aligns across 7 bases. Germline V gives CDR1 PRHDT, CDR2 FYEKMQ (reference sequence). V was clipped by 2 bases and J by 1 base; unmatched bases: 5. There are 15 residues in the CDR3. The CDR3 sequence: CASSLLGQLSYEQYF. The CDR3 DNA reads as TGTGCCAGCAGCTTACTGGGACAGTTATCCTACGAGCAGTACTTC.